The rows below give T cell receptor beta chains drawn from one sample of a study of cytomegalovirus exposure and HLA in healthy donors. Assay: immunoSEQ multiplex PCR; the TCRdb copy retains only in-frame clones and omits some. The table lists 110,000 to 150,000 clones, roughly 10% of them singletons, with approximately 1.9% in the top ten. Material: PBMCs. These receptors all stem from a man over 45 in good health and CMV-seronegative. Both conserved end residues are part of each CDR3. A D gene is named only where the DNA matches it firmly. For some rows the clone size is stated as once, few or many, or as a class when expanded; others skip it.

clone_size	d_call	j_call	v_call	cdr3_aa	cdr3_nt
-	-	TRBJ1-6	TRBV4-2	CASSQDVGAQGSYNSPLHF	TGTGCCAGCAGCCAAGATGTGGGGGCGCAAGGCTCCTATAATTCACCCCTCCACTTT
-	TRBD2	TRBJ2-7	TRBV27	CASSLTSASSYEQYF	TGTGCCAGCAGTTTAACTAGCGCGAGCTCCTACGAGCAGTACTTC
many	TRBD1	TRBJ1-6	TRBV10-1	CASSESGDRVSPLHF	TGCGCCAGCAGTGAGTCAGGGGACAGGGTTTCACCCCTCCACTTT
few	-	TRBJ2-7	TRBV16	CASSQRGYYEQYF	TGTGCCAGCAGCCAAAGGGGGTACTACGAGCAGTACTTC
-	TRBD2	TRBJ2-1	TRBV11-2	CASSLLWREGLYNEQFF	TGTGCCAGCAGCTTACTCTGGCGGGAGGGCCTCTACAATGAGCAGTTCTTC
few	-	TRBJ2-1	TRBV29-1	CSVGDFAINEQFF	TGCAGCGTAGGGGACTTCGCGATCAATGAGCAGTTCTTC
-	TRBD2	TRBJ2-1	TRBV18	CASSPGLAGGPDNEQFF	TGTGCCAGCTCACCGGGACTAGCGGGAGGGCCGGACAATGAGCAGTTCTTC
-	TRBD2	TRBJ2-1	TRBV5-4	CASSLLAGTVYNEQFF	TGTGCCAGCAGCTTATTAGCGGGAACTGTTTACAATGAGCAGTTCTTC
-	-	TRBJ1-1	TRBV6-5	CASSYSRQGRAFF	TGTGCCAGCAGTTACTCGAGGCAGGGCAGGGCTTTCTTT
few	TRBD2	TRBJ2-3	TRBV9	CASSVGGGRTDTQYF	TGTGCCAGCAGCGTGGGGGGGGGTCGCACAGATACGCAGTATTTT
-	-	TRBJ2-3	TRBV19	CASSKSTSTDTQYF	TGTGCCAGTAGTAAATCGACTAGCACAGATACGCAGTATTTT
few	TRBD2	TRBJ2-1	TRBV29-1	CSVSRTSGLSYNEQFF	TGCAGCGTTAGTCGAACTAGCGGGCTCTCCTACAATGAGCAGTTCTTC
-	TRBD1	TRBJ2-3	TRBV5-1	CASSLLTGETDTQYF	TGCGCCAGCAGCCTACTGACAGGGGAAACAGATACGCAGTATTTT
-	TRBD1	TRBJ1-4	TRBV13	CASTGGGTGLPNEKLFF	TGTGCCAGCACCGGGGGGGGGACAGGGCTGCCTAATGAAAAACTGTTTTTT
-	-	TRBJ2-6	TRBV19	CASSIWGGQGRYSGANVLTF	TGTGCCAGTAGTATTTGGGGGGGGCAGGGAAGGTACTCTGGGGCCAACGTCCTGACTTTC
-	TRBD2	TRBJ2-2	TRBV2	CASTLAKNTGELFF	TGTGCCAGCACACTAGCGAAGAACACCGGGGAGCTGTTTTTT
few	TRBD2	TRBJ2-3	TRBV7-3	CASSPQGLAGGDTQYF	TGTGCCAGCAGCCCACAGGGACTAGCGGGAGGAGATACGCAGTATTTT
-	TRBD1	TRBJ1-4	TRBV5-4	CASSLDTTGRNEKLFF	TGTGCCAGCAGCTTGGATACGACAGGGAGGAATGAAAAACTGTTTTTT
few	-	TRBJ1-4	TRBV7-9	CASTRRGGRTEKLFF	TGTGCCAGCACCCGAAGGGGTGGCCGAACGGAAAAACTGTTTTTT
-	-	TRBJ1-1	TRBV29-1	CGLPRAGNTEAFF	TGCGGACTCCCCCGGGCAGGGAACACTGAAGCTTTCTTT
-	-	TRBJ1-2	TRBV28	CASSLQFEPSMSYTF	TGTGCCAGCAGCCTCCAATTTGAACCCTCTATGAGCTACACCTTC
few	-	TRBJ1-2	TRBV20-1	CSAMGGYGYTF	TGCAGTGCTATGGGAGGGTATGGCTACACCTTC
once	-	TRBJ1-2	TRBV9	CASSPTSGVSRGYTF	TGTGCCAGCAGCCCGACGTCAGGGGTCTCCCGTGGCTACACCTTC
-	-	TRBJ2-5	TRBV7-2	CASSKSLALETQYF	TGTGCCAGCAGCAAATCGCTAGCGCTCGAGACCCAGTACTTC
few	-	TRBJ2-1	TRBV11-2	CASSLVPGSSYNEQFF	TGTGCCAGCAGCTTAGTTCCGGGAAGCTCCTACAATGAGCAGTTCTTC
-	-	TRBJ1-3	TRBV2	CASTVKSGNTIYF	TGTGCCAGCACCGTTAAATCTGGAAACACCATATATTTT
-	-	TRBJ2-1	TRBV18	CASSPEVSRVNEQFF	TGTGCCAGCTCACCAGAGGTATCCAGGGTCAATGAGCAGTTCTTC
-	TRBD1	TRBJ1-2	TRBV5-5	CASSFDRGRYGYTF	TGTGCCAGCAGCTTCGACAGGGGTCGGTATGGCTACACCTTC
-	-	TRBJ1-2	TRBV15	CATSGGNGYGYTF	TGTGCCACTTCAGGCGGGAACGGGTATGGCTACACCTTC
few	-	TRBJ2-2	TRBV2	CASSGYQGIGGELFF	TGTGCCAGCAGTGGATATCAGGGGATCGGCGGGGAGCTGTTTTTT
-	-	TRBJ1-2	TRBV19	CASSPLNYGYTF	TGTGCCAGTAGTCCTTTGAACTATGGCTACACCTTC
-	TRBD1	TRBJ1-2	TRBV19	CASSKWDRDYGYTF	TGTGCCAGTAGTAAGTGGGACAGGGACTATGGCTACACCTTC